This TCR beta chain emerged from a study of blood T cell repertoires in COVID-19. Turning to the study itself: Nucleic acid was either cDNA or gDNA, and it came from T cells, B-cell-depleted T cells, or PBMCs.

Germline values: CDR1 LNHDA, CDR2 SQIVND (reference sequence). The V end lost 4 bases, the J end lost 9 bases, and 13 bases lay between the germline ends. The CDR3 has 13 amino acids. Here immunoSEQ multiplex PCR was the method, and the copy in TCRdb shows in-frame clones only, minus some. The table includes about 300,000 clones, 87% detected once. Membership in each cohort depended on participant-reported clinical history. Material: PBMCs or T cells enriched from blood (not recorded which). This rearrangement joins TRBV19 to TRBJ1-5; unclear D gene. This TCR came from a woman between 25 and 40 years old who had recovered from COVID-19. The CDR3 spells CASSKAEVWPQHF. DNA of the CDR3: TGTGCCAGTAGTAAGGCAGAGGTTTGGCCCCAGCATTTT.